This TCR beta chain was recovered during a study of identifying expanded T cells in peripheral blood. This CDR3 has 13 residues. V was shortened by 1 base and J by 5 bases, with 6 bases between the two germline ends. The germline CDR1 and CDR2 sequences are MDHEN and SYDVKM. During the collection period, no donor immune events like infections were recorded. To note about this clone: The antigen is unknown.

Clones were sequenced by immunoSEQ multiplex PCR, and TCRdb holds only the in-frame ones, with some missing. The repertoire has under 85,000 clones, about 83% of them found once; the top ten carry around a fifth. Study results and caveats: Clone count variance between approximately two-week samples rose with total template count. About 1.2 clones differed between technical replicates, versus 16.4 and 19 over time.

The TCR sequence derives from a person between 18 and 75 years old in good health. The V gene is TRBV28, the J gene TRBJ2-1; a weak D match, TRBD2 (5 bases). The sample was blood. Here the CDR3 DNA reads TGTGCCAGCAGTTTATTGCGGGACAATGAGCAGTTCTTC. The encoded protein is CASSLLRDNEQFF. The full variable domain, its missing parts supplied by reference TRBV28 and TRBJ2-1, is DVKVTQSSRYLVKRTGEKVFLECVQDMDHENMFWYRQDPGLGLRLIYFSYDVKMKEKGDIPEGYSVSREKKERFSLILESASTNQTSMYLCASSLLRDNEQFFGPGTRLTVL.